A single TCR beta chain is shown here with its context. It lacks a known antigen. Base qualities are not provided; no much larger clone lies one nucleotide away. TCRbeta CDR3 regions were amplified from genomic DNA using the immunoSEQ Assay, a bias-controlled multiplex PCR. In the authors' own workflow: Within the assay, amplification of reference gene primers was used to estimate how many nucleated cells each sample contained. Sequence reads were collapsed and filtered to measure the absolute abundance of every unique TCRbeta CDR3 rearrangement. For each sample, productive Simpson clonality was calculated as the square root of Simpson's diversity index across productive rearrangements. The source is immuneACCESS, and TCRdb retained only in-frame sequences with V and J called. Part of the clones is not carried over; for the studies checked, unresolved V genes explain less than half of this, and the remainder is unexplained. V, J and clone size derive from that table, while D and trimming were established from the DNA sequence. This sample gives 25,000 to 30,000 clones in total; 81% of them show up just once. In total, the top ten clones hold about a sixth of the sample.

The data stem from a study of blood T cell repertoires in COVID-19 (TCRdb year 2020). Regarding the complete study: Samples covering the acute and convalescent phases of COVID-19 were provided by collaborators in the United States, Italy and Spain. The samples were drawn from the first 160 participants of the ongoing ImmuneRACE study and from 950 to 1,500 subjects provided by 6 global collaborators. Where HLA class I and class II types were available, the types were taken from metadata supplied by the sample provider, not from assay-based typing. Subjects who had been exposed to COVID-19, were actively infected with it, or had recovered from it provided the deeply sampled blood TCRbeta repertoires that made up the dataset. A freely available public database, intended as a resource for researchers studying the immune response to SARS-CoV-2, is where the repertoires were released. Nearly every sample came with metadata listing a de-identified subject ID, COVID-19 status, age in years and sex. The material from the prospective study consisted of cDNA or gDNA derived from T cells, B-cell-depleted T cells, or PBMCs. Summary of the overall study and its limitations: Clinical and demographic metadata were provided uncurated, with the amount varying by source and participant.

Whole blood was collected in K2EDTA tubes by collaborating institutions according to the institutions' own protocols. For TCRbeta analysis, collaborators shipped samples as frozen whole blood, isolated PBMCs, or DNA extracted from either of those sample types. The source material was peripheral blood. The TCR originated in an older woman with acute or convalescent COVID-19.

The bases are TGTGCCAGCAGCTTGTTGGGACAGGGGGCGAAGCAGTACTTC. This sequence encodes CASSLLGQGAKQYF. This receptor chain uses TRBV7-3 and TRBJ2-7; 12 junctional bases match TRBD1. Trimming accounts for 3 bases at V and 8 bases at J, while the number of junction bases matched to no gene is 5. There are 14 amino acids in the CDR3, from cysteine to phenylalanine inclusive. Here the CDR3 DNA is all that survives: 42 bases in frame from base 1. CDR1 SGHTA and CDR2 FQGTGA were looked up in the germline V gene.